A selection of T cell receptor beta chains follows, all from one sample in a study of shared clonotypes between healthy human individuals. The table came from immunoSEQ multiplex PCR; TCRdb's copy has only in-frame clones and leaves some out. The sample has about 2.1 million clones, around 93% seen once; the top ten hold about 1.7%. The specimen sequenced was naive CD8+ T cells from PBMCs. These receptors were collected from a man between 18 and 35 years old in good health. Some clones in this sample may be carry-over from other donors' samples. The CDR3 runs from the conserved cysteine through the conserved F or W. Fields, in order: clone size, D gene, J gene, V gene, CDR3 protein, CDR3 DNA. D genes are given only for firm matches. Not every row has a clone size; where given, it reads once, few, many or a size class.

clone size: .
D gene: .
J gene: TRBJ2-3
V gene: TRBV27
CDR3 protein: CASNPRASDTQYF
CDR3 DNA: TGTGCCAGCAACCCAAGGGCCTCAGATACGCAGTATTTT

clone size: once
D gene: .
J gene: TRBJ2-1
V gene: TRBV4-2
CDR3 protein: CASSQDSGRVNEQFF
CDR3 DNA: TGTGCCAGCAGCCAAGATAGTGGGCGGGTCAATGAGCAGTTCTTC

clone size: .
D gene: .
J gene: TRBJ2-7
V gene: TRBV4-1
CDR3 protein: CASSQDLHSTPPYEQYF
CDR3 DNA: TGCGCCAGCAGCCAAGATCTGCATAGCACCCCCCCCTACGAGCAGTACTTC

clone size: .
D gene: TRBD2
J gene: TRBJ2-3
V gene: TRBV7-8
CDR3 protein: CASSLTSGITDTQYF
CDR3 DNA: TGTGCCAGCAGCTTGACTAGCGGGATCACAGATACGCAGTATTTT

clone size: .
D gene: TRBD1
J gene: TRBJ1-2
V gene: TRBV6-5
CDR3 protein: CASSEYRGNGYTF
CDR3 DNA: TGTGCCAGCAGTGAATACAGGGGGAATGGCTACACCTTC

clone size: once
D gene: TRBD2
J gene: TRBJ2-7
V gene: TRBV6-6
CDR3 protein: CASSYAGGGEQYF
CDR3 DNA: TGTGCCAGCAGTTACGCGGGCGGGGGAGAGCAGTACTTC

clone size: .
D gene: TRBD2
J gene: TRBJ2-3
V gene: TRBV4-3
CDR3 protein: CASSQDAGGADTQYF
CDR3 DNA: TGCGCCAGCAGCCAAGACGCGGGAGGCGCAGATACGCAGTATTTT

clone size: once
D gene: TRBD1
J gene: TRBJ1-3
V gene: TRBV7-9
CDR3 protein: CASSLSGQGIWNTIYF
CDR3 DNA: TGTGCCAGCAGCTTGTCGGGACAGGGGATATGGAACACCATATATTTT

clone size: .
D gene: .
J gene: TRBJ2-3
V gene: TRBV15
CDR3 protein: CATSITRSDTQYF
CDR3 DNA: TGTGCCACCAGCATTACCCGCTCGGATACGCAGTATTTT

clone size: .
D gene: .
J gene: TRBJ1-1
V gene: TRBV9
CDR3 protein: CASSPSPRGPGNTEAFF
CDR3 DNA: TGTGCCAGCAGCCCATCCCCACGGGGGCCTGGTAACACTGAAGCTTTCTTT

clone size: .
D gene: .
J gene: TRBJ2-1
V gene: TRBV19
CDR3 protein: CASSSLANYNEQFF
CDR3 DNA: TGTGCCAGTAGTTCATTAGCGAACTACAATGAGCAGTTCTTC

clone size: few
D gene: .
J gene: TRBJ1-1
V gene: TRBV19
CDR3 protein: CASSLGYNTEAFF
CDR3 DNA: TGTGCCAGTAGTCTTGGGTACAACACTGAAGCTTTCTTT

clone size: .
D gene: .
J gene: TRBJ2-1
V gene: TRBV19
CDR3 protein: CASKKVRGGSYNEQFF
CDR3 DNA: TGTGCCAGTAAGAAGGTGAGGGGGGGCTCCTACAATGAGCAGTTCTTC

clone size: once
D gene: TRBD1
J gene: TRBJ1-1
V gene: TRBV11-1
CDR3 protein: CASSPGQGGYTEAFF
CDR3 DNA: TGTGCCAGCAGCCCTGGACAGGGAGGGTACACTGAAGCTTTCTTT

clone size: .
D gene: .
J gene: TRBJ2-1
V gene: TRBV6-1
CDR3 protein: CASRPRPGDYNEQFF
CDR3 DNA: TGTGCCAGCAGGCCCCGGCCCGGCGATTACAATGAGCAGTTCTTC

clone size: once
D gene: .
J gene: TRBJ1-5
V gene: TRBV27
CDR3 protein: CASSPLPGPSNQPQHF
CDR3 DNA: TGTGCCAGCAGTCCCCTCCCAGGGCCTAGCAATCAGCCCCAGCATTTT

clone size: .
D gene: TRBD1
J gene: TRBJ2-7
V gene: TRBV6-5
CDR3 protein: CASSDRGHEQYF
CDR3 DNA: TGTGCCAGCAGCGACAGGGGACACGAGCAGTACTTC

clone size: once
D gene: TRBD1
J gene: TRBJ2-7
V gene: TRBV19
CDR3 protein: CASSIHDRGGYEQYF
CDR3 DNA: TGTGCCAGTAGTATTCACGACAGGGGAGGCTACGAGCAGTACTTC

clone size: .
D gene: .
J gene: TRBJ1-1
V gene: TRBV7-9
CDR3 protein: CASSLGPRTFF
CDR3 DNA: TGTGCCAGCAGCTTAGGGCCCAGAACTTTCTTT

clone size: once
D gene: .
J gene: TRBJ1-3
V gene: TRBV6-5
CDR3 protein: CASSPSGNAGNTIYF
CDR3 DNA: TGTGCCAGCAGCCCCTCAGGGAATGCTGGAAACACCATATATTTT

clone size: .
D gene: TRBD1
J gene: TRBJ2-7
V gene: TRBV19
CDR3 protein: CASSYRGGYEQYF
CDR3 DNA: TGTGCCAGTAGTTACAGGGGTGGCTACGAGCAGTACTTC

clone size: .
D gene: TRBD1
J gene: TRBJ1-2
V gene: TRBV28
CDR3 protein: CASSLRQGKRTGYTF
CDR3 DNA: TGTGCCAGCAGTTTACGACAGGGGAAACGTACGGGCTACACCTTC

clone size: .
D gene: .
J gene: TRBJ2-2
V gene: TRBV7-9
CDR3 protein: CASSDYRDSLTGELFF
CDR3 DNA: TGTGCCAGCAGCGACTACCGGGACTCATTAACCGGGGAGCTGTTTTTT

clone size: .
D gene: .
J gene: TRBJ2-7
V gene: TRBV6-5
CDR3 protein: CASSYLGTLRDYEQYF
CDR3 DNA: TGTGCCAGCAGTTACTTAGGGACATTACGCGACTACGAGCAGTACTTC

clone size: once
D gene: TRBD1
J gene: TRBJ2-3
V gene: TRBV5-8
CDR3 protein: CASSRGQETDTQYF
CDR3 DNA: TGTGCCAGCAGCCGGGGACAGGAGACAGATACGCAGTATTTT

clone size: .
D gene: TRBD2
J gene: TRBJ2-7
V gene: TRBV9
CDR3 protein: CASSPRRGDEQYF
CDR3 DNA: TGTGCCAGCAGCCCCCGCCGGGGGGACGAGCAGTACTTC

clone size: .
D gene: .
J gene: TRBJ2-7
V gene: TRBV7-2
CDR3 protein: CASSPFLISYEQYF
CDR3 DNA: TGTGCCAGCAGCCCTTTCCTAATCTCCTACGAGCAGTACTTC

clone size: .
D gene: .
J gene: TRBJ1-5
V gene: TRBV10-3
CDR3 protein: CAISSEDQPQHF
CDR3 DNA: TGTGCCATCTCGAGTGAAGATCAGCCCCAGCATTTT

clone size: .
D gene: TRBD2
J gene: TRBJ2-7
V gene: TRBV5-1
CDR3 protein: CASSFGVAGLSSYEQYF
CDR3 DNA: TGCGCCAGCAGCTTTGGAGTAGCGGGGCTTAGCTCCTACGAGCAGTACTTC

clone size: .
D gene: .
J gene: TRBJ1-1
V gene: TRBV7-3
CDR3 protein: CASSPISDRNTEAFF
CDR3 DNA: TGTGCCAGCAGCCCCATCTCAGACAGGAACACTGAAGCTTTCTTT

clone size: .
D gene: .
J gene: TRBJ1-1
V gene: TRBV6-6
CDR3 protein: CASSSGGEDTEAFF
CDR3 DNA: TGTGCCAGCAGTTCTGGGGGGGAGGACACTGAAGCTTTCTTT

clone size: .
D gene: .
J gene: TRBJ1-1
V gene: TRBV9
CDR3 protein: CASSGGDNTEAFF
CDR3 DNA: TGTGCCAGCAGCGGAGGGGATAACACTGAAGCTTTCTTT

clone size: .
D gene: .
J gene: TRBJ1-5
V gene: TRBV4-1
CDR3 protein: CASSPTQGNNQPQHF
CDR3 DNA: TGCGCCAGCAGCCCGACACAGGGTAATAATCAGCCCCAGCATTTT

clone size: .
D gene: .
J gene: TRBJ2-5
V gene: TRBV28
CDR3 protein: CASSFDRSPQETQYF
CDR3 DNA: TGTGCCAGCAGTTTCGACAGGTCCCCCCAAGAGACCCAGTACTTC

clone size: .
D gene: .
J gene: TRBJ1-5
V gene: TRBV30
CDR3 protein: CAWSVRGLNNQPQHF
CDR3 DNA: TGTGCCTGGAGTGTAAGGGGCCTAAACAATCAGCCCCAGCATTTT

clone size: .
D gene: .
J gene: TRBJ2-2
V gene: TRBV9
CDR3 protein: CASSVGGDTGELFF
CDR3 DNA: TGTGCCAGCAGCGTAGGGGGAGACACCGGGGAGCTGTTTTTT

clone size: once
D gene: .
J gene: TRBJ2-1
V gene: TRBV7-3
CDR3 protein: CASSLSKGSEQFF
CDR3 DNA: TGTGCCAGCAGCTTAAGCAAAGGTAGTGAGCAGTTCTTC

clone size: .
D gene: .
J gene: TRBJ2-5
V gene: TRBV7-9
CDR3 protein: CASSPLWGVETQYF
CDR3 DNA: TGTGCCAGCAGCCCTCTGTGGGGCGTAGAGACCCAGTACTTC

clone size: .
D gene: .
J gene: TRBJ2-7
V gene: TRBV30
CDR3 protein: CAWSVLDMTYEQYF
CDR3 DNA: TGTGCCTGGAGTGTGTTGGACATGACCTACGAGCAGTACTTC

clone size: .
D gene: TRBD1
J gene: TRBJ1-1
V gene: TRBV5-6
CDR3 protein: CASSPWTGSTEAFF
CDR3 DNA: TGTGCCAGCAGCCCCTGGACAGGGAGCACTGAAGCTTTCTTT

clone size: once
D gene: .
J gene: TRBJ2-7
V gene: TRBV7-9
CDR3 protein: CASSSHTYEQYF
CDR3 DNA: TGTGCCAGCAGCTCCCATACCTACGAGCAGTACTTC